The 30 T cell receptor beta chains below all came from one sample that was sequenced in a study of T cells in localized non-small cell lung cancer. The data were produced by immunoSEQ multiplex PCR, yet TCRdb's version contains in-frame clones alone and is incomplete. The data hold tens of thousands of clones, with 85% to 90% observed a single time. The starting material was peripheral blood, obtained before any cancer treatment. The receptors stem from a woman aged 35-70 years with stage I lung adenocarcinoma.

V and J are TRBV14 and TRBJ1-1, with D possibly matching TRBD1 (5 bases). Trimming pared 7 bases from V and 0 bases from J, leaving 15 bases between. The CDR3 has 15 residues. Germline V gives CDR1 SGHDN, CDR2 FVKESK. The CDR3 DNA is TGTGCCAGCACCCCTTACAGGAGTTTGAACACTGAAGCTTTCTTT. Protein sequence: CASTPYRSLNTEAFF.

This chain connects TRBV11-3 to TRBJ1-1; D gene unclear. This CDR3 has 13 residues. Per germline, CDR1 SGHNT and CDR2 YENEEA. V was cut by 2 bases and J by 4 bases, with 8 bases left in between. The CDR3, as DNA: TGTGCCAGCAGCTTACGGGCAACCACTGAAGCTTTCTTT. Encoded protein: CASSLRATTEAFF.

Notes on this clone: The junction does not match germline at one end; this may be a read error. The chain uses TRBV2 and TRBJ1-4, with D hard to call. This CDR3 has 13 residues. Germline-derived CDR1 and CDR2 are SNHLY and FYNNEI. The CDR3 here is CVSSEALDPKLFF. In DNA form, the CDR3 reads TGTGTCAGCAGTGAAGCGCTGGATCCGAAACTGTTTTTT.

The chain joins TRBV11-3 to TRBJ2-3; the D is unclear. Trimming left V 7 bases short and J 4 bases short, with 12 bases between. This CDR3 contains 13 residues. Per the germline V gene, CDR1 is SGHNT and CDR2 is YENEEA. The CDR3 here is CASTSRSSDTQYF. As DNA, the CDR3 is TGTGCCAGCACCTCCCGAAGCTCAGATACGCAGTATTTT.

This sequence joins TRBV6-6 and TRBJ1-1; TRBD1 matches at 8 bases. The J segment lost 9 bases and the V segment lost 4 bases, leaving 13 bases of the junction unmatched. Per the germline V gene, CDR1 is MNHNY and CDR2 is SVGAGI (reference sequence). CDR3 length: 15 amino acids. The CDR3 region is CASSSPGTGPKKAFF. DNA of the CDR3: TGTGCCAGCAGTTCCCCGGGGACAGGCCCAAAAAAAGCTTTCTTT.

The rearrangement uses TRBV28 and TRBJ2-4; D perhaps matches TRBD1 (6 bases). The germline V gene has CDR1 MDHEN and CDR2 SYDVKM. This CDR3 is 14 amino acids long. Trimming pared 3 bases from V and 9 bases from J, leaving 15 bases between. The CDR3, as DNA: TGTGCCAGCAGTTTGGGGGCGGGCCTCGCCATTCAGTACTTC. This translates into CASSLGAGLAIQYF.

The chain is built from TRBV5-4 and TRBJ2-3, with TRBD1 matching 8 bases. J was trimmed by 1 base and V by 2 bases; bases with no gene match: 12. CDR3 length: 18 residues. CDR1 is SGHNT, CDR2 YYREEE, per germline (reference sequence). In nucleotides, the CDR3 is TGTGCCAGCAGCTTCATACAGGGGGGAAGTCTCGGCACAGATACGCAGTATTTT. This translates into CASSFIQGGSLGTDTQYF.

This rearrangement joins TRBV9 to TRBJ1-3; D is unresolved. Trimming cost V 0 bases and J 4 bases, with 14 bases left between them. Germline CDR1 reads SGDLS; CDR2 reads YYNGEE. This CDR3 has 16 amino acids. The CDR3 loop reads CASSVEGRGWGNTIYF. CDR3 DNA: TGTGCCAGCAGCGTAGAGGGTAGAGGGTGGGGAAACACCATATATTTT.

The V and J genes are TRBV2 and TRBJ2-6; D uncertain. V was shortened by 10 bases and J by 0 bases, with 10 bases between the two germline ends. The V gene's germline CDR1 is SNHLY and CDR2 FYNNEI. CDR3 length: 14 amino acids. The CDR3 bases are TGTGCCACCGCCTACCCCTCTGGGGCCAACGTCCTGACTTTC. This codes for CATAYPSGANVLTF.

The rearrangement uses TRBV5-8 and TRBJ1-1; weak D call: TRBD1 (5 bases). Germline assignment: CDR1 SGHTS and CDR2 YDEGEE. Trimming left V 1 base short and J 12 bases short, with 19 bases between. The CDR3 is 14 residues long. DNA for the CDR3: TGTGCCAGCAGCTTGATTTTTCGGACATCTGTACCTTTCTTT. It specifies CASSLIFRTSVPFF.

This rearrangement joins TRBV11-2 to TRBJ1-1; D is ambiguous. This CDR3 is built from 11 residues. V was pared by 5 bases and J by 3 bases, with 4 bases between. The germline gives CDR1 SGHAT, CDR2 FQNNGV. CDR3 loop: CASSLYTEAFF. The CDR3 region has the DNA TGTGCCAGCAGCCTATACACTGAAGCTTTCTTT.

The chain recombines TRBV5-1 with TRBJ1-4, with D possibly TRBD1 on 5 matching bases. The CDR3 is made up of 15 amino acids. CDR1 and CDR2 (germline): SGHRS, YFSETQ. Trimming left V 3 bases short and J 5 bases short, with 14 bases between. The DNA of the CDR3 is TGCGCCAGCAGCTGGAGGCAGGGTGGGAATGAAAAACTGTTTTTT. This encodes CASSWRQGGNEKLFF.

The chain recombines TRBV6-6 with TRBJ2-1; the D call may be TRBD1 or TRBD2 (5 bases each). Trimming left V 10 bases short and J 10 bases short, with 11 bases between. In germline, CDR1 is MNHNY, CDR2 SVGAGI (reference sequence). The CDR3 spans 10 residues. CDR3 nucleotides: TGTGCCACCCTTGGGACGGAGCAGTTCTTC. It specifies CATLGTEQFF.

The rearrangement links TRBV18 to TRBJ1-1; TRBD1 agrees at 7 bases. The CDR3 runs 14 residues. Germline values: CDR1 KGHSH, CDR2 LQKENI. V dropped 3 bases and J dropped 0; count of bases not matched to a gene: 1. This chain's CDR3 is CASSPGQLNTEAFF. The CDR3 DNA sequence: TGTGCCAGCTCACCGGGACAGTTGAACACTGAAGCTTTCTTT.

The V call is TRBV6-1, the J call TRBJ1-5; 8 bases map to TRBD1. The germline gives CDR1 MNHNS, CDR2 SASEGT. Germline trimming cut 3 bases from V and 4 bases from J; bases unmatched to any gene: 2. The CDR3 consists of 14 residues. The CDR3, as DNA: TGTGCCAGCAGTGAGGGACAGGCGAATCAGCCCCAGCATTTT. Translation: CASSEGQANQPQHF.

The V call is TRBV4-3, the J call TRBJ2-7; weak D call: TRBD1 (6 bases). The V gene's germline CDR1 is LGHNA and CDR2 YSLEER. Between the trimmed V and J ends, which lost 8 bases and 3 bases, there was a span of 17 bases. The CDR3 runs 14 residues. CDR3 protein: CASGMSDRLYEQYF. The CDR3 DNA follows: TGCGCCAGCGGTATGTCGGACAGACTCTACGAGCAGTACTTC.

The chain combines TRBV18 with TRBJ1-2; the match to TRBD1 covers 7 bases. Germline V lookup: CDR1 KGHSH, CDR2 LQKENI. The CDR3 spans 14 residues. The ends lost 5 bases at V and 4 bases at J; junction bases unmatched: 7. The CDR3 DNA reads TGTGCCAGCTCAGCCTCAGGGGGGGGCTATGGCTACACCTTC. Residues: CASSASGGGYGYTF.

In DNA form, the CDR3 reads TGTGCCAGCAGTGTGGAGGCAAGCTCTGGAAACACCATATATTTT. Translating it yields CASSVEASSGNTIYF. The J gene is TRBJ1-3, the V gene TRBV2; no firm D call. The CDR3 covers 15 residues. With 4 bases removed from V and 0 bases from J, the gap between germline ends came to 10 bases. Germline V gene lookup returns CDR1 SNHLY and CDR2 FYNNEI.

This chain links TRBV4-1 with TRBJ1-2, with unresolved D. The V gene lost 0 bases and the J gene lost 0 bases, with 14 bases spanning the gap. The CDR3 runs to 17 residues. Germline V gives CDR1 MGHRA, CDR2 YSYEKL. CDR3 nucleotides: TGCGCCAGCAGCCAAGATCTGGCGGCCAGGTCTAACTATGGCTACACCTTC. Its protein product is CASSQDLAARSNYGYTF.

The rearrangement links TRBV7-9 to TRBJ2-5, with D tentatively TRBD1 (5 bases). From germline, CDR1 is SEHNR and CDR2 FQNEAQ (reference sequence). The germline V and J ends were trimmed by 1 base and 5 bases, with 8 bases remaining between them. CDR3 length equals 13 residues. CDR3 protein: CASSLGAGETQYF. CDR3 DNA: TGTGCCAGCAGCTTAGGGGCAGGGGAGACCCAGTACTTC.

The chain employs TRBV13 and TRBJ1-4; unclear D gene. The germline V and J ends were trimmed by 3 bases and 5 bases, with 16 bases remaining between them. There are 16 residues in the CDR3. CDR1 is PRHDT, CDR2 FYEKMQ, per germline (reference sequence). The DNA for the CDR3 is TGTGCCAGCAGCTTTAACCATTTCCGGAAAAATGAAAAACTGTTTTTT. Protein product: CASSFNHFRKNEKLFF.

This chain joins TRBV7-2 and TRBJ1-1, with D uncertain. V lost 4 bases, J lost 0 bases, and 15 bases lay in between. CDR3 size: 16 residues. Germline assignment: CDR1 SGHTA and CDR2 FQGNSA. The CDR3 loop reads CASSSLGAGLNTEAFF. CDR3 coding DNA: TGTGCCAGCAGCTCCTTAGGAGCAGGTTTGAACACTGAAGCTTTCTTT.

This rearrangement joins TRBV2 to TRBJ2-5, with a tentative D call TRBD2 (6 bases). The CDR3 runs to 15 residues. Trimming removed 5 bases from V and 2 bases from J, with 15 bases in between. Germline-derived CDR1 and CDR2 are SNHLY and FYNNEI. The CDR3 spells CASSMEGLGQETQYF. The CDR3 bases are TGTGCCAGCAGTATGGAGGGTTTAGGACAAGAGACCCAGTACTTC.

J is TRBJ1-1 and V is TRBV5-3; D is possibly TRBD1 (5 bases). TRBV5-3 is filed as an ORF, its function uncertain. The CDR3 has 13 amino acids. Trimming left V 1 base short and J 5 bases short, with 9 bases between. DNA of the CDR3: TGTGCCAGAAGCTTGCAGGGTCAAACTGAAGCTTTCTTT. It encodes CARSLQGQTEAFF.

The J gene is TRBJ1-2, the V gene TRBV7-9; D perhaps matches TRBD1 (5 bases). From germline, CDR1 is SEHNR and CDR2 FQNEAQ (reference sequence). The CDR3 length is 13 residues. The V end lost 0 bases, the J end lost 14 bases, and 16 bases lay between the germline ends. CDR3 in amino acids: CASSLAGAPFITF. CDR3 nucleotides: TGTGCCAGCAGCTTAGCAGGGGCCCCCTTTATAACCTTC.

The V call is TRBV2, the J call TRBJ2-1; D is perhaps TRBD2 (6 bases). CDR1 is SNHLY, CDR2 FYNNEI, per germline. The CDR3 extends over 18 amino acids. Trimming stripped 5 bases from V and 0 bases from J, with 20 bases between. The CDR3 protein is CASSPTLGGTGSYNEQFF. The CDR3 DNA is TGTGCCAGCAGTCCTACCCTGGGTGGGACTGGCTCCTACAATGAGCAGTTCTTC.

The chain couples TRBV12-5 to TRBJ1-4, with a possible D match to TRBD1 (5 bases). Trimming removed 6 bases from V and 4 bases from J, with 12 bases in between. The length of the CDR3 is 14 residues. CDR1 is LGHNT, CDR2 FRNRAP, per germline. The CDR3 nucleotides are TGTGCTAGTGGGCACGGGGGAAGTAATGAAAAACTGTTTTTT. Protein sequence: CASGHGGSNEKLFF.

Note on this clone: At the DNA level, this CDR3 is encoded by other sequences in the same sample as well. The chain combines TRBV28 with TRBJ2-1, with D hard to call. V lost 5 bases to trimming and J lost 2 bases, with 16 bases between them. Germline-derived CDR1 and CDR2 are MDHEN and SYDVKM. The CDR3 has 16 amino acids. CDR3 loop: CASSPWTVGAYNEQFF. The CDR3 nucleotides are TGTGCCAGCAGTCCCTGGACGGTAGGAGCCTACAATGAGCAGTTCTTC.

The rearrangement joins TRBV5-6 to TRBJ2-7; 7 bases are shared with TRBD2. Looked up from germline, CDR1 is SGHDT and CDR2 is YYEEEE. V trimming: 4 bases; J trimming: 1 base; junction bases outside the gene matches: 8. The CDR3 spans 15 residues. The CDR3 DNA is TGTGCCAGCAGCCTGGGAGGGACTGTATCCTACGAGCAGTACTTC. Translated: CASSLGGTVSYEQYF.

The chain joins TRBV10-2 to TRBJ1-1; 7 bases are a match to TRBD1. The junction had 7 bases not matched to a gene; V was cut back by 7 bases and J by 5 bases. The CDR3 has 13 residues. Germline CDR1 is WSHSY and CDR2 is SAAADI. The CDR3: CASKKGAETEAFF. The CDR3 DNA reads TGCGCCAGCAAGAAGGGGGCCGAAACTGAAGCTTTCTTT.